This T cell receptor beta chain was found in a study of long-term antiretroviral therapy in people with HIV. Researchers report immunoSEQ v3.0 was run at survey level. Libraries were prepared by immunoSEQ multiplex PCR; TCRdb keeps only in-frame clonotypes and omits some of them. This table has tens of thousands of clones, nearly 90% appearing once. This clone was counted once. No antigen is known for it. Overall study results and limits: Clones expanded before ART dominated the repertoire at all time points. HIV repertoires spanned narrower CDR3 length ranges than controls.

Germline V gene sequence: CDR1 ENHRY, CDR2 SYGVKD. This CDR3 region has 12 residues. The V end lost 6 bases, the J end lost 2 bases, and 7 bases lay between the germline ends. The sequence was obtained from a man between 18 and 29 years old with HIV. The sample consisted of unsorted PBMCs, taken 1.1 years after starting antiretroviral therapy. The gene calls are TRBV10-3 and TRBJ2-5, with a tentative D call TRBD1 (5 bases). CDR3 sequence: CAISGQQETQYF. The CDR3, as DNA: TGTGCCATCAGCGGACAACAAGAGACCCAGTACTTC.